This T cell receptor (beta chain) was sequenced in a study of blood T cell repertoires in COVID-19. Across the whole study: T cells, B-cell-depleted T cells, or PBMCs supplied cDNA or gDNA.

V shed 0 bases, J shed 3 bases, and the junction held 4 bases outside the gene matches. This CDR3 contains 15 residues. Germline V lookup: CDR1 MNHEY, CDR2 SVGAGI. Per the study methods: It was from reference gene primer amplification that nucleated cell counts were estimated. Sequencing was performed with immunoSEQ multiplex PCR; in TCRdb, only in-frame clones are kept and a portion is missing. That table gives V, J and clone size, and the DNA gave D and trimming. There are 200,000 to 300,000 clones in the sample; 88% occur only once, and approximately 0.7% lies in the top ten. The TCR originated in a human donor in a cohort sampled during active COVID-19. Sample: peripheral blood. This chain links TRBV6-5 with TRBJ2-7; 8 bases fit TRBD1. CDR3 amino acids: CASSYSQTGDYEQYF. The CDR3 nucleotides are TGTGCCAGCAGTTACTCCCAGACAGGGGACTACGAGCAGTACTTC.